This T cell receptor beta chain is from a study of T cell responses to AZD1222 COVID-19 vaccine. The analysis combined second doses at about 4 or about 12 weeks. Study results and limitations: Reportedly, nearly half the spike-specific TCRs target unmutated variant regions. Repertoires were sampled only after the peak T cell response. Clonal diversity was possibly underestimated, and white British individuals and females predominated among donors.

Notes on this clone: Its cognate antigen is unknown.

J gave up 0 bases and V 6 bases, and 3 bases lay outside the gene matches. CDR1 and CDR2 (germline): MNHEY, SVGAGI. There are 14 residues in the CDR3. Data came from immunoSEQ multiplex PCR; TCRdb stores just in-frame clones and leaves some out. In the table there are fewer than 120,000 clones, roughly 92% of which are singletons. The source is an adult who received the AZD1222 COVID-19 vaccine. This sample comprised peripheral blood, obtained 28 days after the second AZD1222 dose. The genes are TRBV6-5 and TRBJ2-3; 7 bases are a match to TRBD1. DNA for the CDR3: TGTGCCAGCAGAACAGGGGTCAGCACAGATACGCAGTATTTT. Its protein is CASRTGVSTDTQYF.